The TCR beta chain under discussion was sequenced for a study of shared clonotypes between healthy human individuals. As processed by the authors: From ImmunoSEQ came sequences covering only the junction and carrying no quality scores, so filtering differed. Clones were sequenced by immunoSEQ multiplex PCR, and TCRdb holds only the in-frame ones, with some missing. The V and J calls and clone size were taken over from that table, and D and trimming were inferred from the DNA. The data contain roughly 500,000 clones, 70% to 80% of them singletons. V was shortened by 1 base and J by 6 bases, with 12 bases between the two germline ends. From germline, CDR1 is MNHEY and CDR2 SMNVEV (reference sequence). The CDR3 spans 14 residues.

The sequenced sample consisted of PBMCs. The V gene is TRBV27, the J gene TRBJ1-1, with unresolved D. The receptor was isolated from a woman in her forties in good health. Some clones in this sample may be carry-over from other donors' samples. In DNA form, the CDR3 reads TGTGCCAGCAGTTTATTAGGTCGTCGCGCTGAAGCTTTCTTT. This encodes CASSLLGRRAEAFF.